The present T cell receptor beta chain was sequenced within a study of CD8+ T cells in alopecia areata. Germline V gene data show CDR1 as PRHDT and CDR2 as FYEKMQ (reference sequence). Trimming pared 4 bases from V and 8 bases from J, leaving 14 bases between. CDR3 size: 13 residues. Once RNA had been extracted, it was reverse transcribed into cDNA to act as the sequencing template. The method was immunoSEQ multiplex PCR; TCRdb's version includes in-frame clones alone and lacks a portion of them. Of 120,000 or so clones in the sample, around 60% were seen once. Treatment here: oral pan-JAK inhibitor, 5-10 mg twice daily. Sorting of CD4+ and CD8+ T cells was performed on PBMCs.

J is TRBJ1-2 and V is TRBV13, with D tentatively TRBD1 (6 bases). The sequencing here drew on CD4+ T cells sorted from blood, taken at week 4, from a patient treated with tofacitinib. This sequence originates from a human donor with alopecia areata. The CDR3 here is CASSSPTGSGYTF. Written as DNA, the CDR3 is TGTGCCAGCAGCTCCCCAACAGGGTCCGGCTACACCTTC.